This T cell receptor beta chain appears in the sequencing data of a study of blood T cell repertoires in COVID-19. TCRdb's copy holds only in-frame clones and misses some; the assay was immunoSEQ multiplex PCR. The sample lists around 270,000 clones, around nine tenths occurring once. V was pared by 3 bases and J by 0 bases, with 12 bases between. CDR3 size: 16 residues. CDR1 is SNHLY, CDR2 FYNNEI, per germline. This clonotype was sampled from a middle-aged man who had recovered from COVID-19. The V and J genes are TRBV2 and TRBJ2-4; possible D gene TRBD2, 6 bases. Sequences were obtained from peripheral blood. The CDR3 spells CASSERSGLAKNIQYF. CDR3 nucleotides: TGTGCCAGCAGTGAGAGGTCGGGACTAGCCAAAAACATTCAGTACTTC.